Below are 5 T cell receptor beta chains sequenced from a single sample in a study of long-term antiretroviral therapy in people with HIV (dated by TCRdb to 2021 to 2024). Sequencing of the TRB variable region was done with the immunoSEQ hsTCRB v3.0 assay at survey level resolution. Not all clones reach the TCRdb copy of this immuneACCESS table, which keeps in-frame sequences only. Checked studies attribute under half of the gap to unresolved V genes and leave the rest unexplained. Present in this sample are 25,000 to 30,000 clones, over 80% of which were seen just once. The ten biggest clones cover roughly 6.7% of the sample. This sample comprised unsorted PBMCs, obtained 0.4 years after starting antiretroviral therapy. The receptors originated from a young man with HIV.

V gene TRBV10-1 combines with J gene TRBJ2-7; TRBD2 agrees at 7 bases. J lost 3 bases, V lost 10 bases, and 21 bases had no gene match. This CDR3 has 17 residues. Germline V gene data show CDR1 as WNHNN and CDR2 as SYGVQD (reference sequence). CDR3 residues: CAISCTPVGGRDYEQYF. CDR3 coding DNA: TGCGCCATCTCCTGTACCCCGGTCGGGGGGAGGGACTACGAGCAGTACTTC.

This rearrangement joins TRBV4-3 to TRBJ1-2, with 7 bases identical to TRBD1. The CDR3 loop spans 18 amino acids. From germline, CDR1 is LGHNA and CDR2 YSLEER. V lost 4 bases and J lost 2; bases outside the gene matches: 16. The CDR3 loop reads CASSLLSGQAFDNYGYTF. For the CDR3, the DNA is TGCGCCAGCAGCCTACTCTCCGGACAGGCCTTCGACAACTATGGCTACACCTTC.

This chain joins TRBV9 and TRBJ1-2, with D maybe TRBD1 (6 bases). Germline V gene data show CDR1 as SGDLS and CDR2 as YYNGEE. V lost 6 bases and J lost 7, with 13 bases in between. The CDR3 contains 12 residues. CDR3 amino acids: CASTRGSVGYTF. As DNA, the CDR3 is TGTGCCAGCACAAGGGGGTCGGTTGGCTACACCTTC. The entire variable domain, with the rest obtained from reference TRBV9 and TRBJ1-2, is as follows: DSGVTQTPKHLITATGQRVTLRCSPRSGDLSVYWYQQSLDQGLQFLIQYYNGEERAKGNILERFSAQQFPDLHSELNLSSLELGDSALYFCASTRGSVGYTFGSGTRLTVV.

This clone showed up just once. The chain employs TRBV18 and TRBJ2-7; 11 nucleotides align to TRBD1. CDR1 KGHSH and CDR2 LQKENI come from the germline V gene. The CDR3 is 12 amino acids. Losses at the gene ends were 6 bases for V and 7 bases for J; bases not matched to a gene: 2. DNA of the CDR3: TGTGCCAGCTCGGACAGGGGGCATGAGCAGTACTTC. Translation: CASSDRGHEQYF.

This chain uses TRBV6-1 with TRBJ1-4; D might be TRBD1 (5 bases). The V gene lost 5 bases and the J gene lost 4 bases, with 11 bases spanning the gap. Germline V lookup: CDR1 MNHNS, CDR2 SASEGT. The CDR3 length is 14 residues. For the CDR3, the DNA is TGTGCCAGCAGTTCGGAGACAGATAATGAAAAACTGTTTTTT. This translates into CASSSETDNEKLFF.